This T cell receptor beta chain derives from a study of patients and donors after allogeneic stem cell transplantation. Turning to this clonotype: Being one base from a much bigger clone, this may be a read error.

TCRdb reprocessed the RT-PCR reads via MiXCR and lists one record per CDR3 protein. The table lists about 400,000 distinct CDR3 sequences, more than 15% of them singletons. This CDR3 has 16 amino acids. The V gene's germline CDR1 is SGHTA and CDR2 FQGTGA. Trimming took off 2 bases at V and 3 bases at J, with 15 bases between the two ends. This TCR came from a human donor who was either an allogeneic HSCT recipient or a stem cell or donor lymphocyte infusion donor (not recorded which). It is not recorded whose cells these are; they may come from a transplant donor. The chain combines TRBV7-3 with TRBJ2-3, with D possibly being TRBD1 (7 bases). The sequenced material came from blood, either unsorted or a sorted T cell fraction (not recorded which). For the CDR3, the DNA is TGTGCCAGCAGCTTATCAGGGGGGATGGCAACAGATACGCAGTATTTT. It specifies CASSLSGGMATDTQYF.